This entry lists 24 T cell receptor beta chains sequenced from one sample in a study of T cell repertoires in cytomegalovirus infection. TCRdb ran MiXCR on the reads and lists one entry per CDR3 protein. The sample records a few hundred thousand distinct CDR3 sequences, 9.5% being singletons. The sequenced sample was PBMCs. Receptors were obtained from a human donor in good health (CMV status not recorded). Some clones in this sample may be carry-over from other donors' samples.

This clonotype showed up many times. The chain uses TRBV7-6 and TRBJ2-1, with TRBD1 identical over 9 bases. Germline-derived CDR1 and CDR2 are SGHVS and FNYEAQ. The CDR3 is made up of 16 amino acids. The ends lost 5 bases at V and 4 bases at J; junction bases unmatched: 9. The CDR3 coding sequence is TGTGCCAGCAGCCAATTTTCAGGGACAGGGTACAATGAGCAGTTCTTC. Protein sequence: CASSQFSGTGYNEQFF.

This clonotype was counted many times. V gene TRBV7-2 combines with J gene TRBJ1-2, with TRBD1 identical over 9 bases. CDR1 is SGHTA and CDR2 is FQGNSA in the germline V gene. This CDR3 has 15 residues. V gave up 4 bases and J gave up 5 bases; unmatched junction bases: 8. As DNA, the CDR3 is TGTGCCAGCAGCTCATGGGGACAGGGAGGTTATGGCTACACCTTC. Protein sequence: CASSSWGQGGYGYTF.

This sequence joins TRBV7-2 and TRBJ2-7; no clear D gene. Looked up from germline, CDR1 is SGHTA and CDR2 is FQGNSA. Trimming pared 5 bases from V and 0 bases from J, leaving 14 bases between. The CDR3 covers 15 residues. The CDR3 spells CASSLRRVSSYEQYF. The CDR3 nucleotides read TGTGCCAGCAGCCTGCGACGGGTTAGCTCCTACGAGCAGTACTTC.

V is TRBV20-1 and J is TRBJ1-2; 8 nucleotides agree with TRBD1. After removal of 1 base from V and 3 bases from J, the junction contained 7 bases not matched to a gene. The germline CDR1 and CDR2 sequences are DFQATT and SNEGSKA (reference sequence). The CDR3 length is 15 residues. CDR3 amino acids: CSARARQGFDYGYTF. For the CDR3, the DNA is TGCAGTGCTAGAGCCCGACAGGGGTTCGACTATGGCTACACCTTC.

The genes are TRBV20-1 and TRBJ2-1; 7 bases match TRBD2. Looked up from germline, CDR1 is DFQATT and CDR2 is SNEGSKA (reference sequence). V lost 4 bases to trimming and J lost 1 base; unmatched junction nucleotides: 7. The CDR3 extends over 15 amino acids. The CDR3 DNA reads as TGCAGTGCTAAAGGTGGGAGGGGATCCTACAATGAGCAGTTCTTC. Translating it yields CSAKGGRGSYNEQFF.

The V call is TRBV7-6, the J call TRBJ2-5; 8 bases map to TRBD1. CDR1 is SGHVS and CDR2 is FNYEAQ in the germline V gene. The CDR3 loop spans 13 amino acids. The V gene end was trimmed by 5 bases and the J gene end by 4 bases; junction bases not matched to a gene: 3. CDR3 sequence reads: CASSTGQGETQYF. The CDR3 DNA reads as TGTGCCAGCAGCACCGGACAGGGAGAGACCCAGTACTTC.

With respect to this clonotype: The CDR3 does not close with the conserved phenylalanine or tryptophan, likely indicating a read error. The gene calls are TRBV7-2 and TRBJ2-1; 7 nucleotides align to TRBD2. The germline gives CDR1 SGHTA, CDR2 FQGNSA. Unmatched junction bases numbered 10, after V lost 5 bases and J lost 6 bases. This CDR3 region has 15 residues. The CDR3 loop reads CASSLRGVAVNEQFS. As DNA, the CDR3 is TGTGCCAGCAGCCTCCGGGGGGTAGCGGTCAATGAGCAGTTCTCC.

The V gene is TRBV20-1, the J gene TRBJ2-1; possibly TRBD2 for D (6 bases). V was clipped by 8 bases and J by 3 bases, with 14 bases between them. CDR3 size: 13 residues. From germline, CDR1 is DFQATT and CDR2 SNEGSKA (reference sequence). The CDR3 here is CSPSGDGYNEQFF. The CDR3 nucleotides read TGCAGTCCTTCGGGGGATGGCTACAATGAGCAGTTCTTC.

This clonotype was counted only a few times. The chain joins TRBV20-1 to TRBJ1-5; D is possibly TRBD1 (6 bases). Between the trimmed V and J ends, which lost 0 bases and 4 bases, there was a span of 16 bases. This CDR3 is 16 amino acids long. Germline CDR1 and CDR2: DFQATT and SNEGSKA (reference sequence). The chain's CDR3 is CSARDQADRKNQPQHF. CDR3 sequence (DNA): TGCAGTGCTAGAGATCAAGCGGACAGAAAGAATCAGCCCCAGCATTTT.

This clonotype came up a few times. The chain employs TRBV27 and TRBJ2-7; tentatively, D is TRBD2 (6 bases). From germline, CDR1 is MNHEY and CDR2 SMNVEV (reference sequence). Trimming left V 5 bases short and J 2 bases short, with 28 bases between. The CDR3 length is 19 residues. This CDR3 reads CASSPTRSHRGTGTYEQYF. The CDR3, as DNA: TGTGCCAGCAGTCCCACTAGGTCTCATCGCGGGACGGGGACCTACGAGCAGTACTTC.

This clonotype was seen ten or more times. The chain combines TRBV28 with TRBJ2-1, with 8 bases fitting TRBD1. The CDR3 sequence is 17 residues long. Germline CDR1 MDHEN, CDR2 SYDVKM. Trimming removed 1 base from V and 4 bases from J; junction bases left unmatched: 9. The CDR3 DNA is TGTGCCAGCAGTTTATTGCCCGGACAGGGCCCATACAATGAGCAGTTCTTC. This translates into CASSLLPGQGPYNEQFF.

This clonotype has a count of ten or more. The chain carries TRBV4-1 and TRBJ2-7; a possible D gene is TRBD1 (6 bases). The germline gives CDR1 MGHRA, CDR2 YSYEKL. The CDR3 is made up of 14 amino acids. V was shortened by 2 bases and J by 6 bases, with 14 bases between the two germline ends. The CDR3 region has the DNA TGCGCCAGCAGCCAACTCCAGGGGAGTCCCGAGCAGTACTTC. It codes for CASSQLQGSPEQYF.

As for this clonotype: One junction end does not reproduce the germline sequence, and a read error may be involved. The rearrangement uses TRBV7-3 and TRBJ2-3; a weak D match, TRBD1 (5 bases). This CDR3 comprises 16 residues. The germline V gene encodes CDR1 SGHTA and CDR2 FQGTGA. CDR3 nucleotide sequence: TGTGTCAGCAGCTTAACCCCAGGGATCGGCACAGATACGCAGTATTTT. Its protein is CVSSLTPGIGTDTQYF.

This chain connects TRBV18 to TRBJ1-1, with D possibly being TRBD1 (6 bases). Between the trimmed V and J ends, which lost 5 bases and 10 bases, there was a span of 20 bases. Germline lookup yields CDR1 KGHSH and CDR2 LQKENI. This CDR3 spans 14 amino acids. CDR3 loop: CASSTTGTLQLAFF. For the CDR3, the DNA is TGTGCCAGCTCAACGACCGGGACACTTCAACTAGCTTTCTTT.

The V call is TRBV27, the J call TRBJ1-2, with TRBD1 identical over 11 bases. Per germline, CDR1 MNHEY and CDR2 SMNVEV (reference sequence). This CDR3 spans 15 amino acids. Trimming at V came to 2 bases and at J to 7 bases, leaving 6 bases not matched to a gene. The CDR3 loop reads CASSLVGTGGSGYTF. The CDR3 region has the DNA TGTGCCAGCAGTTTAGTAGGGACAGGGGGTTCTGGCTACACCTTC.

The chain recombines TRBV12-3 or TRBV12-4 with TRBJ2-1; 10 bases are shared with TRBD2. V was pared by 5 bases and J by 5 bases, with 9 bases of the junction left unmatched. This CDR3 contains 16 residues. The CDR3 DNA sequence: TGTGCCAGCAGTCTACTTCCTAGCGGGGGTCACAATGAGCAGTTCTTC. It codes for CASSLLPSGGHNEQFF.

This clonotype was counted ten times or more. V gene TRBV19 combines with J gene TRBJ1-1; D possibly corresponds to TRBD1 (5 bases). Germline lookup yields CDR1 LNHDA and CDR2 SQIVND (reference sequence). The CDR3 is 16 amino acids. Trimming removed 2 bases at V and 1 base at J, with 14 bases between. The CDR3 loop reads CASSISGTAGNTEAFF. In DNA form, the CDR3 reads TGTGCCAGTAGTATAAGTGGGACGGCCGGGAACACTGAAGCTTTCTTT.

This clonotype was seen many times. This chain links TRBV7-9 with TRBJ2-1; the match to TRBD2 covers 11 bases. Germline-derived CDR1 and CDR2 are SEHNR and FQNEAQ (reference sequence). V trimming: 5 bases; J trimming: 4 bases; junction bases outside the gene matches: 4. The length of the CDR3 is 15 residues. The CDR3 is CASSPRLAGYNEQFF. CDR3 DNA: TGTGCCAGCAGCCCGAGACTAGCGGGGTACAATGAGCAGTTCTTC.

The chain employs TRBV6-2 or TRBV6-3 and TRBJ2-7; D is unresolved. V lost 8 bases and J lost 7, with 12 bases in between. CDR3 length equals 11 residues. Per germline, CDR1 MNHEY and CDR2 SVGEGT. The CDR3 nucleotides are TGTGCCAGCTCTCCTCATCAAGAGCAGTACTTC. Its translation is CASSPHQEQYF.

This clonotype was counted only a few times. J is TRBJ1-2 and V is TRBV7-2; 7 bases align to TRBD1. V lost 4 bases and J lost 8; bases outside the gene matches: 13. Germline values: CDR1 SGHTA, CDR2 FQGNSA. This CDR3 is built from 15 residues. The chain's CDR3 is CASSSNDRVDYGYTF. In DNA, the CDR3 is TGTGCCAGCAGCTCGAATGACAGGGTCGATTACGGCTACACCTTC.

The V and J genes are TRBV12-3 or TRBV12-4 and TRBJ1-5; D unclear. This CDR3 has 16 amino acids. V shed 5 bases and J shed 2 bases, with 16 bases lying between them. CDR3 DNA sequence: TGTGCCAGCAGTGCGAGGGAGGCTCCAGGCAATCAGCCCCAGCATTTT. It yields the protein CASSAREAPGNQPQHF.

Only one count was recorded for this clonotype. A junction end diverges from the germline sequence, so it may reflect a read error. For the CDR3, the DNA is TGTGCCAGCAGCTTCGGGACTAGCGCCGAGACCCGGTACTTC. Encoded protein: CASSFGTSAETRYF. This rearrangement joins TRBV7-6 to TRBJ2-5, with 10 bases lining up with TRBD2. This CDR3 spans 14 amino acids. Germline loops: CDR1 SGHVS, CDR2 FNYEAQ.

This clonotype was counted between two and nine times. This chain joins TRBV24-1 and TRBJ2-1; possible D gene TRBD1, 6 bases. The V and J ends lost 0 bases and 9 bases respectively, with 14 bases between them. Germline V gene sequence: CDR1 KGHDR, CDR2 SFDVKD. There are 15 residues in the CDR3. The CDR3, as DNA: TGTGCCACCAGTGATTTGCGTCAGGGGCGAAGTGAGCAGTTCTTC. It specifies CATSDLRQGRSEQFF.

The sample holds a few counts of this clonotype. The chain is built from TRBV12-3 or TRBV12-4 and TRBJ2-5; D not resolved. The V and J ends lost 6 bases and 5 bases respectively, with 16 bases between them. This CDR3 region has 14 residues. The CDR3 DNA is TGTGCCAGCAGCTACCTTGGGTTCTCGGAGACCCAGTACTTC. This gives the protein CASSYLGFSETQYF.